This is a list of T cell receptor beta chains from one sample in a study of shared clonotypes between healthy human individuals. The method was immunoSEQ multiplex PCR; TCRdb's version includes in-frame clones alone and lacks a portion of them. Here the sample spans around 1.1 million clones, approximately 77% being singletons. The source material was memory CD4+ T cells from PBMCs. The source is a young man in good health. Some clones in this sample may be carry-over from other donors' samples. Each CDR3 is given with its conserved first and last residue. Fields, in order: J gene, V gene, clone size, D gene, CDR3 protein, CDR3 DNA. The D gene is left open where the match is weak. Clone size is stated in some rows and not others, as once, few, many or a class when expanded.

J gene: TRBJ1-2; V gene: TRBV6-6; clone size: -; D gene: -; CDR3 protein: CASSNSGGYGDYGYTF; CDR3 DNA: TGTGCCAGCAGCAATTCGGGGGGTTATGGTGACTATGGCTACACCTTC
J gene: TRBJ2-3; V gene: TRBV11-2; clone size: few; D gene: -; CDR3 protein: CASSLDPISGSTDTQYF; CDR3 DNA: TGTGCCAGCAGCTTAGACCCCATTTCTGGAAGCACAGATACGCAGTATTTT
J gene: TRBJ1-4; V gene: TRBV18; clone size: -; D gene: TRBD1; CDR3 protein: CASSPDRAPNEKLFF; CDR3 DNA: TGTGCCAGCTCACCGGACAGGGCCCCTAATGAAAAACTGTTTTTT
J gene: TRBJ2-7; V gene: TRBV25-1; clone size: few; D gene: TRBD2; CDR3 protein: CASSESSGRPYEQYF; CDR3 DNA: TGTGCCAGCAGTGAATCAAGCGGGAGGCCCTACGAGCAGTACTTC
J gene: TRBJ1-5; V gene: TRBV19; clone size: -; D gene: -; CDR3 protein: CASSIVGSQGGQPQHF; CDR3 DNA: TGTGCCAGTAGTATAGTCGGGTCACAGGGAGGCCAGCCCCAGCATTTT
J gene: TRBJ1-2; V gene: TRBV28; clone size: once; D gene: -; CDR3 protein: CASSLEGRGGSYTF; CDR3 DNA: TGTGCCAGCAGTTTGGAGGGCAGGGGTGGAAGCTACACCTTC
J gene: TRBJ2-7; V gene: TRBV28; clone size: -; D gene: -; CDR3 protein: CASSLGGGTLSYEQYF; CDR3 DNA: TGTGCCAGCAGTTTAGGAGGCGGGACCCTATCCTACGAGCAGTACTTC
J gene: TRBJ1-1; V gene: TRBV7-8; clone size: -; D gene: -; CDR3 protein: CASSLSGWVNTEAFF; CDR3 DNA: TGTGCCAGCAGCTTATCGGGGTGGGTGAACACTGAAGCTTTCTTT
J gene: TRBJ2-2; V gene: TRBV6-4; clone size: once; D gene: TRBD1; CDR3 protein: CASRGDRGSAGELFF; CDR3 DNA: TGTGCCAGCAGAGGAGACAGGGGTTCCGCCGGGGAGCTGTTTTTT
J gene: TRBJ2-2; V gene: TRBV5-1; clone size: few; D gene: TRBD1; CDR3 protein: CASSFPGTGSSGELFF; CDR3 DNA: TGCGCCAGCAGCTTTCCCGGGACAGGGTCCTCCGGGGAGCTGTTTTTT
J gene: TRBJ1-1; V gene: TRBV9; clone size: -; D gene: -; CDR3 protein: CASSRTGGYAEAFF; CDR3 DNA: TGTGCCAGCAGCCGCACGGGGGGGTACGCTGAAGCTTTCTTT
J gene: TRBJ1-2; V gene: TRBV28; clone size: -; D gene: TRBD1; CDR3 protein: CASRTGTAYGYTF; CDR3 DNA: TGTGCCAGCAGAACCGGGACAGCCTATGGCTACACCTTC
J gene: TRBJ1-5; V gene: TRBV28; clone size: few; D gene: -; CDR3 protein: CASSLWLEITTQPQHF; CDR3 DNA: TGTGCCAGCAGTTTGTGGTTAGAAATCACTACTCAGCCCCAGCATTTT
J gene: TRBJ1-2; V gene: TRBV15; clone size: few; D gene: -; CDR3 protein: CATSRDLTGDGYTF; CDR3 DNA: TGTGCCACCAGCAGAGATCTGACAGGAGATGGCTACACCTTC
J gene: TRBJ2-7; V gene: TRBV1; clone size: -; D gene: -; CDR3 protein: CTSSQDGDRGKLRPSYEQYF; CDR3 DNA: TGCACCAGCAGCCAGGATGGGGACAGGGGCAAATTAAGACCGAGCTACGAGCAGTACTTC
J gene: TRBJ1-5; V gene: TRBV5-4; clone size: once; D gene: -; CDR3 protein: CASSVGPLGNQPQHF; CDR3 DNA: TGTGCCAGCAGCGTTGGGCCTCTAGGGAATCAGCCCCAGCATTTT
J gene: TRBJ2-6; V gene: TRBV9; clone size: once; D gene: -; CDR3 protein: CASSDREASGANVLTF; CDR3 DNA: TGTGCCAGCAGCGACCGAGAGGCCTCTGGGGCCAACGTCCTGACTTTC
J gene: TRBJ1-2; V gene: TRBV4-1; clone size: -; D gene: TRBD1; CDR3 protein: CASSPIPGQGIAADYGYTF; CDR3 DNA: TGCGCCAGCAGCCCAATTCCGGGACAGGGTATCGCCGCGGACTATGGCTACACCTTC
J gene: TRBJ2-5; V gene: TRBV6-1; clone size: -; D gene: TRBD2; CDR3 protein: CASRRTSGSPGTQYF; CDR3 DNA: TGTGCCAGCAGAAGGACTAGCGGGAGCCCGGGGACCCAGTACTTC
J gene: TRBJ1-2; V gene: TRBV30; clone size: -; D gene: -; CDR3 protein: CAWSVGVGDGYTF; CDR3 DNA: TGTGCCTGGAGTGTAGGGGTAGGGGATGGCTACACCTTC
J gene: TRBJ2-5; V gene: TRBV19; clone size: -; D gene: -; CDR3 protein: CASSTHVGETQYF; CDR3 DNA: TGTGCCAGTAGTACCCACGTGGGGGAGACCCAGTACTTC
J gene: TRBJ2-1; V gene: TRBV29-1; clone size: -; D gene: TRBD2; CDR3 protein: CSSRRYPPSGIGYNEQFF; CDR3 DNA: TGCAGCTCCCGAAGATATCCGCCTAGCGGGATCGGATACAATGAGCAGTTCTTC
J gene: TRBJ2-5; V gene: TRBV27; clone size: -; D gene: -; CDR3 protein: CASSSIGGTQYF; CDR3 DNA: TGTGCCAGCAGTTCCATCGGGGGGACCCAGTACTTC
J gene: TRBJ2-4; V gene: TRBV7-3; clone size: few; D gene: -; CDR3 protein: CASSSRLGLAKNIQYF; CDR3 DNA: TGTGCCAGCAGCTCCCGGTTGGGATTAGCCAAAAACATTCAGTACTTC
J gene: TRBJ2-1; V gene: TRBV19; clone size: -; D gene: TRBD2; CDR3 protein: CASSTGLAGGYEQFF; CDR3 DNA: TGTGCCAGTAGTACAGGACTAGCGGGAGGCTATGAGCAGTTCTTC
J gene: TRBJ1-6; V gene: TRBV2; clone size: once; D gene: -; CDR3 protein: CASTTQGGSPLHF; CDR3 DNA: TGTGCCAGCACCACTCAGGGTGGTTCACCCCTCCACTTT
J gene: TRBJ2-6; V gene: TRBV28; clone size: once; D gene: TRBD1; CDR3 protein: CASSFTGGSGANVLTF; CDR3 DNA: TGTGCCAGCAGTTTCACAGGGGGCTCTGGGGCCAACGTCCTGACTTTC
J gene: TRBJ1-2; V gene: TRBV5-1; clone size: -; D gene: TRBD1; CDR3 protein: CASSLIFSDRDGYGYTF; CDR3 DNA: TGCGCCAGCAGCTTGATTTTCTCGGACAGGGATGGCTATGGCTACACCTTC
J gene: TRBJ2-5; V gene: TRBV7-9; clone size: -; D gene: -; CDR3 protein: CASRLWVSETQYF; CDR3 DNA: TGTGCCAGCAGGCTGTGGGTTTCGGAGACCCAGTACTTC
J gene: TRBJ2-7; V gene: TRBV4-2; clone size: -; D gene: -; CDR3 protein: CASSQDIRDHEQYF; CDR3 DNA: TGTGCCAGCAGCCAAGATATCCGGGACCACGAGCAGTACTTC
J gene: TRBJ1-2; V gene: TRBV19; clone size: -; D gene: TRBD1; CDR3 protein: CASSSSQGANYGYTF; CDR3 DNA: TGTGCCAGTAGTAGTTCGCAGGGGGCTAACTATGGCTACACCTTC
J gene: TRBJ2-7; V gene: TRBV9; clone size: once; D gene: -; CDR3 protein: CASSAGERDEQYF; CDR3 DNA: TGTGCCAGCAGCGCCGGAGAAAGAGACGAGCAGTACTTC
J gene: TRBJ1-4; V gene: TRBV5-1; clone size: -; D gene: -; CDR3 protein: CASSATHGTTNEKLFF; CDR3 DNA: TGCGCCAGCAGCGCAACCCACGGGACCACTAATGAAAAACTGTTTTTT
J gene: TRBJ2-1; V gene: TRBV11-3; clone size: -; D gene: TRBD1; CDR3 protein: CASSPRGTGNNEQFF; CDR3 DNA: TGTGCCAGCAGCCCAAGGGGGACAGGGAACAATGAGCAGTTCTTC
J gene: TRBJ1-1; V gene: TRBV5-1; clone size: -; D gene: -; CDR3 protein: CASSLEGGPRMNTEAFF; CDR3 DNA: TGCGCCAGCAGCTTGGAAGGGGGACCACGCATGAACACTGAAGCTTTCTTT
J gene: TRBJ1-1; V gene: TRBV9; clone size: few; D gene: -; CDR3 protein: CASSVGGRLTEAFF; CDR3 DNA: TGTGCCAGCAGCGTAGGGGGTAGGCTGACTGAAGCTTTCTTT
J gene: TRBJ1-2; V gene: TRBV2; clone size: -; D gene: -; CDR3 protein: CASGGDNYGYTF; CDR3 DNA: TGTGCCAGCGGCGGTGATAACTATGGCTACACCTTC
J gene: TRBJ1-2; V gene: TRBV5-6; clone size: -; D gene: -; CDR3 protein: CASSSNGERDHGYTF; CDR3 DNA: TGTGCCAGCAGCTCGAACGGGGAAAGGGACCATGGCTACACCTTC
J gene: TRBJ2-2; V gene: TRBV5-1; clone size: -; D gene: TRBD2; CDR3 protein: CASSPMAGGSGELFF; CDR3 DNA: TGCGCCAGCAGCCCGATGGCGGGAGGATCCGGGGAGCTGTTTTTT
J gene: TRBJ2-7; V gene: TRBV7-9; clone size: -; D gene: TRBD1; CDR3 protein: CASSSDRGSSYEQYF; CDR3 DNA: TGTGCCAGCAGCTCCGACAGGGGAAGCTCCTACGAGCAGTACTTC
J gene: TRBJ2-1; V gene: TRBV2; clone size: -; D gene: TRBD2; CDR3 protein: CASRRGGGRLDEQFF; CDR3 DNA: TGTGCCAGCAGGCGTGGCGGGGGGCGCTTGGATGAGCAGTTCTTC